The 2 T cell receptor beta chains listed next were all sequenced from one sample in a study of molecular identifiers for immune sequencing clone quantification. TCRdb processed the PCR reads anew with MiXCR; each CDR3 protein has one entry. The sample carries 600,000 to 650,000 distinct CDR3 sequences, nearly 20% recorded once. Sequencing used naive CD8+ T cells from blood, with Jurkat cell RNA spiked in. Regarding subset: FACS-sorted CD8+CD4-CCR7+CD45RA+ naive T cells. The receptors stem from a human donor in good health. Some libraries in this study had Jurkat cell RNA spiked in.

In its sample, this clonotype was seen many times. The rearrangement uses TRBV7-9 and TRBJ2-2, with D possibly being TRBD2 (5 bases). Per the germline V gene, CDR1 is SEHNR and CDR2 is FQNEAQ (reference sequence). V lost 1 base and J lost 3, with 9 bases in between. The CDR3 runs 15 residues. The CDR3 reads CASSLGEMYTGELFF. In DNA form, the CDR3 reads TGTGCCAGCAGCTTAGGGGAGATGTACACCGGGGAGCTGTTTTTT.

Many counts were recorded for this clonotype. The chain joins TRBV5-1 to TRBJ2-2; the D gene could be TRBD1 or TRBD2 (5 bases each). The CDR3 consists of 15 residues. CDR1 is SGHRS and CDR2 is YFSETQ in the germline V gene. The V end was cut by 1 base, the J end by 1 base, with 8 bases between. CDR3 residues: CASSLRGRNTGELFF. The CDR3 nucleotides read TGCGCCAGCAGCTTGCGGGGCAGGAACACCGGGGAGCTGTTTTTT.